The 31 T cell receptor beta chains below all came from one sample that was sequenced in a study of T cells in Graves' hyperthyroidism and ophthalmopathy. Using RNA transcripts as the source, TCR beta CDR3 regions were amplified. The HTBI primer set served for first-round RT-PCR of the TCR CDR3. Each CDR3 protein gets one entry after TCRdb re-called the multiplex PCR reads with MiXCR. The sample has about half a million distinct CDR3 sequences, about 20% seen once. Sequenced input: blood. All receptors come from a man between 18 and 35 years old with Graves' hyperthyroidism.

This clonotype was counted a few times. The chain recombines TRBV27 with TRBJ1-1; no clear D gene. Germline-derived CDR1 and CDR2 are MNHEY and SMNVEV (reference sequence). Trimming pared 3 bases from V and 0 bases from J, leaving 11 bases between. The CDR3 has 15 amino acids. CDR3: CASSFSMVMNTEAFF. The CDR3 DNA is TGTGCCAGCAGTTTCTCCATGGTAATGAACACTGAAGCTTTCTTT.

This clonotype was counted at least ten times. The rearrangement joins TRBV5-1 to TRBJ2-5, with 8 bases matching TRBD1. This CDR3 region has 16 residues. Looked up from germline, CDR1 is SGHRS and CDR2 is YFSETQ. Trimming cost V 3 bases and J 3 bases; bases outside gene matches: 10. The CDR3: CASSSGDRLTEETQYF. CDR3 coding DNA: TGCGCCAGCAGCTCAGGGGACAGGCTAACAGAAGAGACCCAGTACTTC. Drawing the rest from reference TRBV5-1 and TRBJ2-5, the complete variable domain is KAGVTQTPRYLIKTRGQQVTLSCSPISGHRSVSWYQQTPGQGLQFLFEYFSETQRNKGNFPGRFSGRQFSNSRSEMNVSTLELGDSALYLCASSSGDRLTEETQYFGPGTRLLVL.

This clonotype was picked up a small number of times. The genes are TRBV28 and TRBJ1-5; possibly TRBD1 for D (6 bases). The germline V gene encodes CDR1 MDHEN and CDR2 SYDVKM. V was cut by 7 bases and J by 3 bases, with 10 bases left in between. The CDR3 extends over 13 amino acids. The CDR3 nucleotides are TGTGCCAGCAAGGGGGGACTCAATCAGCCCCAGCATTTT. Translating gives CASKGGLNQPQHF. Supplemented by reference TRBV28 and TRBJ1-5, the full variable domain reads DVKVTQSSRYLVKRTGEKVFLECVQDMDHENMFWYRQDPGLGLRLIYFSYDVKMKEKGDIPEGYSVSREKKERFSLILESASTNQTSMYLCASKGGLNQPQHFGDGTRLSIL.

This chain uses TRBV6-1 with TRBJ2-2, with 9 nucleotides matching TRBD2. J was trimmed by 6 bases and V by 6 bases; bases with no gene match: 11. CDR3 size: 16 residues. Germline-derived CDR1 and CDR2 are MNHNS and SASEGT. In nucleotides, the CDR3 is TGTGCCAGCAGGCCCTTTGCGGGGGGGCGGGCCGGGGAGCTGTTTTTT. This sequence encodes CASRPFAGGRAGELFF.

The sample holds a few counts of this clonotype. The chain recombines TRBV9 with TRBJ1-1; the D gene is possibly TRBD1 (5 bases). With 0 bases removed from V and 7 bases from J, the gap between germline ends came to 13 bases. CDR1 is SGDLS, CDR2 YYNGEE, per germline. The CDR3 has 14 amino acids. The CDR3 coding sequence is TGTGCCAGCAGCGTAGGAGGGACCAGTATTGAAGCTTTCTTT. The encoded protein is CASSVGGTSIEAFF.

This clonotype was detected ten times or more. The rearrangement links TRBV2 to TRBJ1-3; D is ambiguous. Deletions cut 2 bases from V and 3 bases from J, with 5 bases between. CDR3 length equals 13 residues. CDR1 SNHLY and CDR2 FYNNEI come from the germline V gene. CDR3 nucleotide sequence: TGTGCCAGCAGTGAATCGGGTGGAAACACCATATATTTT. Translated, it gives CASSESGGNTIYF.

There are many counts of this clonotype. The V and J genes are TRBV6-5 and TRBJ2-7; D is ambiguous. Germline CDR1 reads MNHEY; CDR2 reads SVGAGI. This CDR3 spans 14 amino acids. Trimming removed 2 bases from V and 3 bases from J, with 11 bases in between. CDR3 amino acids: CASSYEGSDYEQYF. The DNA of the CDR3 is TGTGCCAGCAGTTACGAAGGGTCCGACTACGAGCAGTACTTC.

This clonotype has more than one count but fewer than ten. V usage is TRBV28 and J usage is TRBJ1-2; D is unclear. V lost 5 bases and J 4 bases, leaving 14 bases between the germline ends. The CDR3 has 14 residues. Germline V gene data show CDR1 as MDHEN and CDR2 as SYDVKM. The CDR3 here is CASSIPEGLYGYTF. CDR3 sequence (DNA): TGTGCCAGCAGTATACCGGAGGGCCTCTATGGCTACACCTTC.

A word on this clonotype: An end of the junction differs from the germline gene, which may be a read error. This chain links TRBV12-3 or TRBV12-4 with TRBJ2-5, with TRBD2 as a possible D gene (5 bases). The CDR3 contains 13 residues. The CDR3: CASRRETQETKYF. Written as DNA, the CDR3 is TGTGCCAGCAGGAGGGAGACGCAAGAGACCAAGTACTTC.

The chain has TRBV4-2 and TRBJ1-1; possibly TRBD1 for D (5 bases). The CDR3 covers 17 residues. Between the trimmed V and J ends, which lost 0 bases and 4 bases, there was a span of 18 bases. The germline V gene has CDR1 LGHNA and CDR2 YNFKEQ. CDR3 protein: CASSQDGPGQGGTEAFF. As DNA, the CDR3 is TGTGCCAGCAGCCAAGATGGTCCGGGGCAGGGAGGCACTGAAGCTTTCTTT.

Comments on this clonotype: The conserved final phenylalanine or tryptophan is absent from the CDR3, which likely points to a read error. No DNA is shown, since the ends of the CDR3 on it are uncertain; the CDR3 is the one TCRdb lists. This rearrangement joins TRBV15 to TRBJ1-3; TRBD1, as called in the table, went unchecked against the DNA. The CDR3 spans 16 residues, counting both ends. Germline lookup yields CDR1 LNHNV and CDR2 YYDKDF (reference sequence). The CDR3 loop reads CATSTLGGSSGNTIWL.

There are many counts of this clonotype. The V and J genes are TRBV28 and TRBJ2-7; 14 nucleotides align to TRBD2. The V gene end was trimmed by 5 bases and the J gene end by 10 bases; junction bases not matched to a gene: 13. This CDR3 has 16 residues. CDR1 and CDR2 from the germline V gene are MDHEN and SYDVKM. DNA of the CDR3: TGTGCCAGCAGTGTCGGGACTAGCGGGGGCCATACGATACAGTACTTC. It specifies CASSVGTSGGHTIQYF.

This clonotype was detected many times. The chain recombines TRBV11-2 with TRBJ2-5, with TRBD2 matching over 9 bases. This CDR3 is built from 15 residues. CDR1 is SGHAT, CDR2 FQNNGV, per germline. The V segment lost 5 bases and the J segment 4 bases; nucleotides outside the gene matches: 8. The CDR3 DNA follows: TGTGCCAGCAGCGATAGCGGGGGAACTATAGAGACCCAGTACTTC. It encodes CASSDSGGTIETQYF.

This clonotype was observed at least ten times. The rearrangement uses TRBV2 and TRBJ1-5; D gene uncertain. Trimming removed 7 bases at V and 7 bases at J, with 11 bases between. Germline assignment: CDR1 SNHLY and CDR2 FYNNEI. This CDR3 contains 12 residues. The CDR3 region is CASNGEEQPQHF. The CDR3 DNA is TGTGCCAGCAACGGGGAGGAGCAGCCCCAGCATTTT.

Concerning this clonotype: A much larger clone is a single base away; this may be a read error. The rearrangement joins TRBV20-1 to TRBJ1-1; no reliable D call. Trimming cost V 8 bases and J 5 bases, with 15 bases left between them. The CDR3 sequence is 12 residues long. From germline, CDR1 is DFQATT and CDR2 SNEGSKA (reference sequence). For the CDR3, the DNA is TGCAGTTCCGAGACTGTAGAGACTGAAGCTTTCTTT. Protein: CSSETVETEAFF.

The rearrangement links TRBV11-1 to TRBJ1-3; D is possibly TRBD1 (5 bases). Germline loops: CDR1 SGHAT, CDR2 FQDESV (reference sequence). The ends were cut back, 5 bases at V and 0 bases at J, with 14 bases in the middle. The CDR3 has 16 amino acids. This CDR3 reads CASSTPGRDSGNTIYF. The CDR3 nucleotides are TGTGCCAGCAGCACCCCGGGACGCGACTCTGGAAACACCATATATTTT.

This clonotype was observed at least ten times. The chain links TRBV6-1 to TRBJ2-5, with D perhaps TRBD1 (6 bases). The CDR3 totals 17 residues. V was clipped by 3 bases and J by 2 bases, with 19 bases between them. CDR1 is MNHNS, CDR2 SASEGT, per germline. The CDR3 here is CASSDDPRYRDQETQYF. The CDR3 coding sequence is TGTGCCAGCAGTGATGACCCGAGGTACAGGGATCAAGAGACCCAGTACTTC.

Ten or more counts support this clonotype. The chain uses TRBV6-5 and TRBJ2-7; a weak D match, TRBD1 (5 bases). CDR3 size: 13 residues. Between the trimmed V and J ends, which lost 6 bases and 3 bases, there was a span of 12 bases. Germline-derived CDR1 and CDR2 are MNHEY and SVGAGI. CDR3 amino acids: CASSKGVYYEQYF. In DNA, the CDR3 is TGTGCCAGCAGCAAAGGGGTTTACTACGAGCAGTACTTC.

This clonotype was counted many times. J is TRBJ1-1 and V is TRBV2; D possibly corresponds to TRBD1 (5 bases). The germline V gene encodes CDR1 SNHLY and CDR2 FYNNEI. CDR3 length equals 14 residues. With 5 bases removed from V and 4 bases from J, the gap between germline ends came to 14 bases. CDR3 sequence: CASSYDSPGTEAFF. CDR3 nucleotide sequence: TGTGCCAGCAGTTACGACAGCCCCGGCACTGAAGCTTTCTTT.

Only a few counts were recorded for this clonotype. The chain's CDR3 is CASSQSAGRPTGELFF. DNA for the CDR3: TGTGCCAGCAGCCAATCCGCAGGACGGCCCACCGGGGAGCTGTTTTTT. The J gene is TRBJ2-2, the V gene TRBV11-2; D is unclear. CDR1 is SGHAT and CDR2 is FQNNGV in the germline V gene. V was trimmed by 5 bases and J by 4 bases, leaving 17 bases between them. This CDR3 has 16 residues. Full variable domain (remainder filled in from reference TRBV11-2 and TRBJ2-2): EAGVAQSPRYKIIEKRQSVAFWCNPISGHATLYWYQQILGQGPKLLIQFQNNGVVDDSQLPKDRFSAERLKGVDSTLKIQPAKLEDSAVYLCASSQSAGRPTGELFFGEGSRLTVL.

The V call is TRBV2, the J call TRBJ2-7; weak D call: TRBD1 (7 bases). There are 14 residues in the CDR3. Looked up from germline, CDR1 is SNHLY and CDR2 is FYNNEI. Trimming shortened V by 4 bases and J by 7 bases, and 17 bases separated the two germline ends. The CDR3 DNA follows: TGTGCCAGCAGTGCGGGACTCCCAGGGGGAGAGCAGTACTTC. Translation: CASSAGLPGGEQYF. Combining the CDR3 with reference TRBV2 and TRBJ2-7 gives the whole variable domain EPEVTQTPSHQVTQMGQEVILRCVPISNHLYFYWYRQILGQKVEFLVSFYNNEISEKSEIFDDQFSVERPDGSNFTLKIRSTKLEDSAMYFCASSAGLPGGEQYFGPGTRLTVT.

This clonotype was seen repeatedly, ten times or more. V usage is TRBV2 and J usage is TRBJ2-3; D remains ambiguous. Looked up from germline, CDR1 is SNHLY and CDR2 is FYNNEI. This CDR3 region has 15 residues. V was clipped by 2 bases and J by 5 bases, with 14 bases between them. CDR3 in amino acids: CASSELDGWGDTQYF. The CDR3 DNA is TGTGCCAGCAGTGAATTGGACGGCTGGGGAGATACGCAGTATTTT.

The V call is TRBV4-1, the J call TRBJ1-1, with TRBD1 as a possible D gene (5 bases). Germline V lookup: CDR1 MGHRA, CDR2 YSYEKL. CDR3 size: 15 residues. V lost 1 base and J 4 bases, leaving 13 bases between the germline ends. The CDR3 region is CASSQGAGLGTEAFF. The DNA for the CDR3 is TGCGCCAGCAGCCAAGGGGCAGGGTTGGGCACTGAAGCTTTCTTT.

This clonotype has at least ten counts. V is TRBV19 and J is TRBJ2-4; 9 nucleotides agree with TRBD1. Germline CDR1 is LNHDA and CDR2 is SQIVND (reference sequence). The CDR3 loop spans 16 amino acids. V was clipped by 5 bases and J by 0 bases; unmatched bases: 5. CDR3 in amino acids: CASSGQGKLAKNIQYF. The CDR3 nucleotides are TGTGCCAGTAGTGGACAGGGGAAACTAGCCAAAAACATTCAGTACTTC. The whole variable domain, remainder taken from reference TRBV19 and TRBJ2-4, is DGGITQSPKYLFRKEGQNVTLSCEQNLNHDAMYWYRQDPGQGLRLIYYSQIVNDFQKGDIAEGYSVSREKKESFPLTVTSAQKNPTAFYLCASSGQGKLAKNIQYFGAGTRLSVL.

Ten or more counts support this clonotype. The chain joins TRBV2 to TRBJ2-7; weak D call: TRBD1 (5 bases). Trimming pared 6 bases from V and 1 base from J, leaving 13 bases between. The germline V gene encodes CDR1 SNHLY and CDR2 FYNNEI. The CDR3 extends over 14 amino acids. CDR3 nucleotides: TGTGCCAGCAGCGCCGACAGTGAGTCCTACGAGCAGTACTTC. Protein sequence: CASSADSESYEQYF. Full variable domain (rest looked up from reference TRBV2 and TRBJ2-7): EPEVTQTPSHQVTQMGQEVILRCVPISNHLYFYWYRQILGQKVEFLVSFYNNEISEKSEIFDDQFSVERPDGSNFTLKIRSTKLEDSAMYFCASSADSESYEQYFGPGTRLTVT.

The sample holds a few counts of this clonotype. The genes are TRBV4-1 and TRBJ2-7, with D possibly being TRBD2 (5 bases). Trimming shortened V by 4 bases and J by 2 bases, and 12 bases separated the two germline ends. This CDR3 is built from 14 residues. Per germline, CDR1 MGHRA and CDR2 YSYEKL. CDR3 in DNA: TGCGCCAGCAGCCCGTCGGGGAAACCCTACGAGCAGTACTTC. Encoded protein: CASSPSGKPYEQYF.

This clonotype was seen repeatedly, ten times or more. This chain connects TRBV28 to TRBJ2-7; 9 positions match TRBD1. CDR1 is MDHEN, CDR2 SYDVKM, per germline. CDR3 size: 16 residues. Trimming took 8 bases from V and 3 from J; bases not matched to a gene: 14. As DNA, the CDR3 is TGTGCCAGCTTGGAGGACAGGGGAAACCGAATCTACGAGCAGTACTTC. Translated, it gives CASLEDRGNRIYEQYF.

Many counts were recorded for this clonotype. The gene calls are TRBV5-6 and TRBJ2-5, with a weak D call TRBD1 (5 bases). The V gene lost 2 bases and the J gene lost 2 bases, with 10 bases spanning the gap. Germline CDR1 reads SGHDT; CDR2 reads YYEEEE. CDR3 length: 14 amino acids. The CDR3 DNA reads as TGTGCCAGCAGCTTTCCAGGGCAGCAAGAGACCCAGTACTTC. Encoded protein: CASSFPGQQETQYF.

This chain connects TRBV24-1 to TRBJ1-2; D is ambiguous. Trimming removed 3 bases from V and 6 bases from J, with 7 bases in between. Germline CDR1 is KGHDR and CDR2 is SFDVKD. This CDR3 is 12 amino acids long. CDR3 DNA: TGTGCCACCAGTGATAGGTTGGATGGCTACACCTTC. Residues: CATSDRLDGYTF.

This clonotype showed up many times. The chain employs TRBV6-5 and TRBJ2-4, with TRBD1 matching 7 bases. This CDR3 has 14 residues. The germline gives CDR1 MNHEY, CDR2 SVGAGI. Trimming took 8 bases from V and 3 from J; bases not matched to a gene: 7. In DNA form, the CDR3 reads TGTGCCAGCGGGCACCCAGGGGGCAAAAACATTCAGTACTTC. Protein sequence: CASGHPGGKNIQYF.

This clonotype was seen a single time. The chain uses TRBV6-2 or TRBV6-3 and TRBJ1-1; no firm D call. The CDR3 has 13 amino acids. Germline V gene lookup returns CDR1 MNHEY and CDR2 SVGEGT. The ends were cut back, 4 bases at V and 3 bases at J, with 9 bases in the middle. The CDR3 protein is CASSFGWYTEAFF. CDR3 in DNA: TGTGCCAGCAGTTTCGGGTGGTACACTGAAGCTTTCTTT.